The next 29 T cell receptor beta chains were all read from a single sample in a study of shared clonotypes between healthy human individuals. Sequenced by immunoSEQ multiplex PCR; TCRdb stores in-frame clones only, minus some. This table has about 2.2 million clones, over 85% appearing once. Cells designated naive CD8 were CD45RO-negative and were positively selected for CCR7, with terminally differentiated effector memory CD45RA+ cells excluded. The sequencing sample was made of naive CD8+ T cells from PBMCs. The origin of the receptors is a man between 18 and 29 years old in good health. Some clones in this sample may be carry-over from other donors' samples.

The J gene is TRBJ1-3, the V gene TRBV27; D gene uncertain. Germline V CDR1 and CDR2: MNHEY, SMNVEV (reference sequence). V lost 8 bases and J lost 3, with 8 bases in between. This CDR3 contains 12 residues. This chain's CDR3 is CASGTSGNTIYF. The CDR3 DNA follows: TGTGCCAGCGGAACTAGTGGAAACACCATATATTTT.

CDR3 DNA sequence: TGCAGCGTTGAAGGGGACAGGGAGCTAGCGGGATACAATGAGCAGTTCTTC. Its protein product is CSVEGDRELAGYNEQFF. The chain employs TRBV29-1 and TRBJ2-1, with D possibly being TRBD1 or TRBD2 (9 bases each). Germline lookup yields CDR1 SQVTM and CDR2 ANQGSEA. V lost 1 base to trimming and J lost 4 bases, with 20 bases between them. The CDR3 length is 17 residues.

J is TRBJ2-1 and V is TRBV5-1; 14 bases line up with TRBD2. The CDR3 loop spans 17 amino acids. V was pared by 3 bases and J by 3 bases, with 5 bases of the junction left unmatched. Germline-derived CDR1 and CDR2 are SGHRS and YFSETQ. CDR3: CASSSGLAGEIYNEQFF. The DNA of the CDR3 is TGCGCCAGCAGCTCGGGACTAGCGGGAGAGATCTACAATGAGCAGTTCTTC. Using reference TRBV5-1 and TRBJ2-1 for the parts outside the CDR3, the full variable domain is KAGVTQTPRYLIKTRGQQVTLSCSPISGHRSVSWYQQTPGQGLQFLFEYFSETQRNKGNFPGRFSGRQFSNSRSEMNVSTLELGDSALYLCASSSGLAGEIYNEQFFGPGTRLTVL.

This sequence joins TRBV2 and TRBJ2-1; D perhaps matches TRBD2 (6 bases). Germline CDR1 SNHLY, CDR2 FYNNEI. V was pared by 11 bases and J by 1 base, with 15 bases between. The CDR3 spans 14 residues. CDR3 in amino acids: CAVRAGLSYNEQFF. CDR3 nucleotide sequence: TGTGCCGTCAGGGCGGGACTTTCCTACAATGAGCAGTTCTTC. Together with reference TRBV2 and TRBJ2-1, the CDR3 gives the full variable domain: EPEVTQTPSHQVTQMGQEVILRCVPISNHLYFYWYRQILGQKVEFLVSFYNNEISEKSEIFDDQFSVERPDGSNFTLKIRSTKLEDSAMYFCAVRAGLSYNEQFFGPGTRLTVL.

This chain uses TRBV18 with TRBJ1-1; maybe TRBD1 (5 bases). The CDR3 covers 13 residues. Trimming removed 3 bases at V and 8 bases at J, with 13 bases between. CDR1 and CDR2 from the germline V gene are KGHSH and LQKENI. CDR3 in DNA: TGTGCCAGCTCACCCCCAGGGTTAGGAGAAGCTTTCTTT. It specifies CASSPPGLGEAFF.

The J gene is TRBJ1-2, the V gene TRBV6-6; possible D gene TRBD1, 6 bases. CDR1 is MNHNY, CDR2 SVGAGI, per germline (reference sequence). The CDR3 is made up of 12 amino acids. Trimming shortened V by 8 bases and J by 3 bases, and 10 bases separated the two germline ends. The CDR3 protein is CASLGADYGYTF. The DNA for the CDR3 is TGTGCCAGCCTGGGGGCTGACTATGGCTACACCTTC.

J is TRBJ2-1 and V is TRBV19, with 12 nucleotides matching TRBD1. There are 15 residues in the CDR3. Germline V CDR1 and CDR2: LNHDA, SQIVND (reference sequence). The J segment lost 14 bases and the V segment lost 5 bases, leaving 13 bases of the junction unmatched. The CDR3: CASSSPGTGGSRKFF. The CDR3 bases are TGTGCCAGTAGTTCTCCCGGGACAGGGGGCTCTAGGAAGTTCTTC.

The chain has TRBV5-1 and TRBJ2-1; tentatively, D is TRBD1 (6 bases). Germline V gene data show CDR1 as SGHRS and CDR2 as YFSETQ. Trimming removed 2 bases from V and 5 bases from J, with 14 bases in between. The length of the CDR3 is 15 residues. CDR3 region: CASSLLGQPNNEQFF. For the CDR3, the DNA is TGCGCCAGCAGCTTATTAGGACAGCCGAACAATGAGCAGTTCTTC.

The genes are TRBV12-5 and TRBJ2-7, with TRBD1 identical over 7 bases. The CDR3 sequence is 17 residues long. Looked up from germline, CDR1 is LGHNT and CDR2 is FRNRAP. J was trimmed by 3 bases and V by 4 bases; bases with no gene match: 15. In nucleotides, the CDR3 is TGTGCTAGTGGTTCCCCTTATCCGGGACAGCAAATCTACGAGCAGTACTTC. This codes for CASGSPYPGQQIYEQYF.

This chain joins TRBV19 and TRBJ1-2; 8 positions agree with TRBD1. J gave up 2 bases and V 4 bases, and 6 bases lay outside the gene matches. Per the germline V gene, CDR1 is LNHDA and CDR2 is SQIVND (reference sequence). The CDR3 spans 15 residues. The CDR3 region has the DNA TGTGCCAGTAGTACTTGGGACAGGTCAAACTATGGCTACACCTTC. Its translation: CASSTWDRSNYGYTF.

In this sample, this clone turned up a few times. The CDR3 reads CASTDSRYTGELFF. In DNA form, the CDR3 reads TGTGCCAGCACCGACAGCCGCTACACCGGGGAGCTGTTTTTT. The chain uses TRBV28 and TRBJ2-2; D possibly corresponds to TRBD1 (5 bases). The CDR3 loop spans 14 amino acids. Germline V gene lookup returns CDR1 MDHEN and CDR2 SYDVKM. The V and J ends lost 7 bases and 3 bases respectively, with 12 bases between them. Combining the CDR3 with reference TRBV28 and TRBJ2-2 gives the whole variable domain DVKVTQSSRYLVKRTGEKVFLECVQDMDHENMFWYRQDPGLGLRLIYFSYDVKMKEKGDIPEGYSVSREKKERFSLILESASTNQTSMYLCASTDSRYTGELFFGEGSRLTVL.

The rearrangement links TRBV19 to TRBJ2-1, with TRBD2 identical over 8 bases. The CDR3 has 15 residues. V lost 4 bases to trimming and J lost 7 bases; unmatched junction nucleotides: 9. Per germline, CDR1 LNHDA and CDR2 SQIVND (reference sequence). CDR3 sequence (DNA): TGTGCCAGTAGTAAATCTAGCGGGCCCTTAAATGAGCAGTTCTTC. Translation gives CASSKSSGPLNEQFF. The variable domain in full, completed from reference TRBV19 and TRBJ2-1, reads DGGITQSPKYLFRKEGQNVTLSCEQNLNHDAMYWYRQDPGQGLRLIYYSQIVNDFQKGDIAEGYSVSREKKESFPLTVTSAQKNPTAFYLCASSKSSGPLNEQFFGPGTRLTVL.

This clone occurred once. The rearrangement uses TRBV5-6 and TRBJ1-3; D is ambiguous. The V gene lost 1 base and the J gene lost 2 bases, with 13 bases spanning the gap. The germline V gene encodes CDR1 SGHDT and CDR2 YYEEEE. There are 16 residues in the CDR3. The DNA for the CDR3 is TGTGCCAGCAGCTTGCGAGCGTTGGGCCCTGGAAACACCATATATTTT. This encodes CASSLRALGPGNTIYF.

Comment on this clone: Other DNA sequences in this specimen translate into the identical CDR3. In DNA, the CDR3 is TGTGCCAGCAGTTCGACAGGGGGCGAGCAGTACTTC. It translates to CASSSTGGEQYF. The rearrangement links TRBV27 to TRBJ2-7, with TRBD1 identical over 9 bases. The germline V gene encodes CDR1 MNHEY and CDR2 SMNVEV (reference sequence). The CDR3 is made up of 12 amino acids. Losses at the gene ends were 4 bases for V and 6 bases for J; bases not matched to a gene: 1.

The chain recombines TRBV7-9 with TRBJ2-1, with 11 bases lining up with TRBD2. Per the germline V gene, CDR1 is SEHNR and CDR2 is FQNEAQ (reference sequence). The CDR3 sequence is 15 residues long. V shed 5 bases, J shed 9 bases, and the junction held 9 bases outside the gene matches. The CDR3 protein is CASSPPSGRRVEQFF. CDR3 nucleotides: TGTGCCAGCAGCCCTCCTAGCGGGAGGCGTGTTGAGCAGTTCTTC. Looking up the rest from reference TRBV7-9 and TRBJ2-1 gives the full variable domain: DTGVSQNPRHKITKRGQNVTFRCDPISEHNRLYWYRQTLGQGPEFLTYFQNEAQLEKSRLLSDRFSAERPKGSFSTLEIQRTEQGDSAMYLCASSPPSGRRVEQFFGPGTRLTVL.

The J gene is TRBJ1-2, the V gene TRBV19, with D possibly matching TRBD1 (5 bases). The V end lost 5 bases, the J end lost 3 bases, and 28 bases lay between the germline ends. CDR1 LNHDA and CDR2 SQIVND come from the germline V gene (reference sequence). This CDR3 has 19 residues. The CDR3 sequence is CASSPPPRDSTPKDYGYTF. CDR3 nucleotides: TGTGCCAGTAGTCCGCCCCCCCGGGACTCCACACCGAAGGACTATGGCTACACCTTC.

This sequence joins TRBV28 and TRBJ2-7; TRBD2 aligns across 9 bases. The junction had 10 bases not matched to a gene; V was cut back by 5 bases and J by 2 bases. The CDR3 sequence is 16 residues long. The V gene's germline CDR1 is MDHEN and CDR2 SYDVKM. CDR3 region: CASSKAPREGAYEQYF. Written as DNA, the CDR3 is TGTGCCAGCAGTAAGGCACCGCGGGAGGGTGCCTACGAGCAGTACTTC.

The rearrangement uses TRBV4-1 and TRBJ2-1; TRBD2 matches 7 bases. The length of the CDR3 is 17 residues. Germline values: CDR1 MGHRA, CDR2 YSYEKL. Trimming cost V 0 bases and J 4 bases; bases outside gene matches: 9. The CDR3 nucleotides are TGCGCCAGCAGCCAAGATCGGGGCGGGAGAGGTTACAATGAGCAGTTCTTC. Translating it yields CASSQDRGGRGYNEQFF.

This chain uses TRBV7-9 with TRBJ1-4; D uncertain. The length of the CDR3 is 15 residues. The V end lost 5 bases, the J end lost 2 bases, and 12 bases lay between the germline ends. Germline V CDR1 and CDR2: SEHNR, FQNEAQ (reference sequence). As DNA, the CDR3 is TGTGCCAGCAGCGGACGGACGGGTACTAATGAAAAACTGTTTTTT. Translated: CASSGRTGTNEKLFF.

Here the CDR3 reads CASSQTQGFQETQYF. The CDR3, as DNA: TGCGCCAGCAGCCAAACACAGGGTTTCCAAGAGACCCAGTACTTC. This chain uses TRBV4-1 with TRBJ2-5; the D gene is possibly TRBD1 (6 bases). This CDR3 is 15 amino acids long. Germline V gene sequence: CDR1 MGHRA, CDR2 YSYEKL. V gave up 2 bases and J gave up 1 base, with 11 bases separating them.

A single count supports this clone. The chain joins TRBV27 to TRBJ1-1, with 8 bases identical to TRBD1. This CDR3 comprises 14 residues. From germline, CDR1 is MNHEY and CDR2 SMNVEV (reference sequence). Germline trimming cut 6 bases from V and 5 bases from J; bases unmatched to any gene: 8. The CDR3 nucleotides read TGTGCCAGCAGATCAGGGGGCCGGAAGACTGAAGCTTTCTTT. It encodes CASRSGGRKTEAFF.

The chain carries TRBV27 and TRBJ2-1; unclear D gene. The CDR3 totals 15 residues. The V and J ends lost 3 bases and 6 bases respectively, with 15 bases between them. The germline gives CDR1 MNHEY, CDR2 SMNVEV (reference sequence). This chain's CDR3 is CASSFAGSRGNEQFF. The CDR3 DNA follows: TGTGCCAGCAGTTTCGCAGGAAGTAGAGGCAATGAGCAGTTCTTC.

The chain uses TRBV18 and TRBJ1-4; tentative D call: TRBD1 (5 bases). Between the trimmed V and J ends, which lost 3 bases and 3 bases, there was a span of 11 bases. Germline lookup yields CDR1 KGHSH and CDR2 LQKENI. CDR3 size: 15 residues. In DNA form, the CDR3 reads TGTGCCAGCTCACCGGCACGAGGGGCTAATGAAAAACTGTTTTTT. It encodes CASSPARGANEKLFF. The variable domain in full, completed from reference TRBV18 and TRBJ1-4, reads NAGVMQNPRHLVRRRGQEARLRCSPMKGHSHVYWYRQLPEEGLKFMVYLQKENIIDESGMPKERFSAEFPKEGPSILRIQQVVRGDSAAYFCASSPARGANEKLFFGSGTQLSVL.

This chain links TRBV4-3 with TRBJ2-1, with 7 nucleotides matching TRBD1. From germline, CDR1 is LGHNA and CDR2 YSLEER. CDR3 length: 15 amino acids. Unmatched junction bases numbered 6, after V lost 0 bases and J lost 7 bases. CDR3 region: CASSQDQTGVNEQFF. The CDR3 nucleotides are TGCGCCAGCAGCCAAGATCAAACAGGGGTTAATGAGCAGTTCTTC.

J is TRBJ2-2 and V is TRBV15, with D perhaps matching TRBD1 or TRBD2 (5 bases each). Germline CDR1 reads LNHNV; CDR2 reads YYDKDF (reference sequence). CDR3 length: 14 amino acids. V was cut by 8 bases and J by 2 bases, with 12 bases left in between. For the CDR3, the DNA is TGTGCCACCGATGGGACCACTAACACCGGGGAGCTGTTTTTT. This codes for CATDGTTNTGELFF.

V is TRBV28 and J is TRBJ2-5, with 7 positions matching TRBD2. The V and J ends lost 3 bases and 5 bases, in that order; junction bases with no gene match: 6. Germline CDR1 MDHEN, CDR2 SYDVKM. The CDR3 loop spans 14 amino acids. CDR3: CASSLQLALETQYF. CDR3 nucleotide sequence: TGTGCCAGCAGTTTGCAACTAGCGCTGGAGACCCAGTACTTC.

The chain uses TRBV5-4 and TRBJ2-1; D gene unclear. V lost 4 bases and J 8 bases, leaving 10 bases between the germline ends. Germline V lookup: CDR1 SGHNT, CDR2 YYREEE (reference sequence). The length of the CDR3 is 12 residues. The CDR3 nucleotides are TGTGCCAGCAGCGCTAGTAGGGATGAGCAGTTCTTC. It translates to CASSASRDEQFF.

The chain couples TRBV4-1 to TRBJ1-2, with D possibly being TRBD1 (6 bases). The CDR3 covers 15 residues. Trimming pared 0 bases from V and 5 bases from J, leaving 13 bases between. Germline values: CDR1 MGHRA, CDR2 YSYEKL. CDR3 loop: CASSQEGDNEYGYTF. CDR3 bases: TGCGCCAGCAGCCAAGAAGGGGACAATGAATATGGCTACACCTTC.

V usage is TRBV5-1 and J usage is TRBJ2-1; D is uncertain. V shed 5 bases and J shed 8 bases, with 17 bases lying between them. This CDR3 has 14 amino acids. Looked up from germline, CDR1 is SGHRS and CDR2 is YFSETQ. The CDR3 spells CASSQVGSQDEQFF. DNA of the CDR3: TGCGCCAGCAGTCAGGTAGGTAGCCAGGATGAGCAGTTCTTC. The full variable domain, completed using reference TRBV5-1 and TRBJ2-1, is KAGVTQTPRYLIKTRGQQVTLSCSPISGHRSVSWYQQTPGQGLQFLFEYFSETQRNKGNFPGRFSGRQFSNSRSEMNVSTLELGDSALYLCASSQVGSQDEQFFGPGTRLTVL.